This entry concerns a single T cell receptor (beta chain). What it binds is not known. With 60 Vbeta and 13 Jbeta primers, the PCR was carried out. TCRdb keeps only in-frame clones here, not all; method: immunoSEQ multiplex PCR. The sample lists over 100,000 clones, approximately 60% occurring once. The sample is drawn from a study of cytomegalovirus exposure and HLA in healthy donors. Whole-study results and caveats: Most TCR sequences were seen very rarely across donors, but some public TCRs occurred in many. Indistinguishable V segments such as TRBV6-2 and TRBV6-3 were excluded. TCR beta sequences reportedly predicted the HLA-A and HLA-B alleles of most subjects accurately.

The CDR3 is 15 amino acids. CDR1 is SGDLS, CDR2 YYNGEE, per germline. J lost 4 bases, V lost 2 bases, and 7 bases had no gene match. This chain uses TRBV9 with TRBJ1-1; 8 bases align to TRBD1. Sequencing was carried out using PBMCs. The sequence was collected from a woman aged 25 to 39 in good health and CMV-seronegative. Here the CDR3 reads CASSVYGQGSTEAFF. CDR3 nucleotide sequence: TGTGCCAGCAGCGTTTATGGACAGGGCTCCACTGAAGCTTTCTTT.